Below, 12 T cell receptor beta chains from the same sample are listed, as sequenced in a study of cytomegalovirus exposure and HLA in healthy donors. It was with 60 Vbeta and 13 Jbeta primers that the PCR ran. This table comes from immunoSEQ multiplex PCR, and its TCRdb copy is limited to in-frame clones, with some not included. The sample yields about 260,000 clones, just over 70% seen once. Specimen: PBMCs. Source of these receptors: a female donor in good health and CMV-seronegative.

The chain couples TRBV11-2 to TRBJ2-7, with 10 bases lining up with TRBD2. The V segment lost 5 bases and the J segment 5 bases; nucleotides outside the gene matches: 9. The CDR3 length is 15 residues. CDR1 is SGHAT, CDR2 FQNNGV, per germline. The CDR3 DNA reads as TGTGCCAGCAGCCCCGGGACTAGCGATATCCACGAGCAGTACTTC. Translation gives CASSPGTSDIHEQYF.

This chain connects TRBV5-1 to TRBJ2-1, with TRBD1 matching over 7 bases. The CDR3 has 15 residues. V was clipped by 0 bases and J by 5 bases; unmatched bases: 5. Germline values: CDR1 SGHRS, CDR2 YFSETQ. The CDR3 DNA reads as TGCGCCAGCAGCTTGGACAGGGGCGCCAACAATGAGCAGTTCTTC. Translated, it gives CASSLDRGANNEQFF.

This clone was counted once. Other DNA sequences in this specimen translate into the identical CDR3. This CDR3 is CASSIGTSGRSYEQYF. The CDR3 bases are TGTGCCAGTAGTATAGGGACTAGCGGGAGGTCCTACGAGCAGTACTTC. This chain links TRBV19 with TRBJ2-5; 14 positions agree with TRBD2. The DNA end favors TRBJ2-7, so the J call may be wrong. Looked up from germline, CDR1 is LNHDA and CDR2 is SQIVND (reference sequence). CDR3 length equals 16 residues.

This chain connects TRBV5-4 to TRBJ2-7; D might be TRBD2 (6 bases). CDR1 and CDR2 (germline): SGHNT, YYREEE (reference sequence). The V end lost 0 bases, the J end lost 4 bases, and 11 bases lay between the germline ends. There are 14 residues in the CDR3. The CDR3 nucleotides read TGTGCCAGCAGCTTGGAGGCAGGGAGGTACGAGCAGTACTTC. The encoded protein is CASSLEAGRYEQYF.

This chain links TRBV5-1 with TRBJ2-1, with TRBD2 identical over 7 bases. The V and J ends lost 4 bases and 4 bases, in that order; junction bases with no gene match: 8. Germline lookup yields CDR1 SGHRS and CDR2 YFSETQ. The length of the CDR3 is 15 residues. CDR3 in DNA: TGCGCCAGCAGCCCAATACGGGAGGTTTACAATGAGCAGTTCTTC. Amino acid sequence: CASSPIREVYNEQFF.

Comment on this clone: Other DNA sequences in this sample translate to the same CDR3. This chain links TRBV7-9 with TRBJ2-3, with TRBD1 matching 7 bases. The CDR3 is made up of 15 amino acids. Germline loops: CDR1 SEHNR, CDR2 FQNEAQ (reference sequence). V trimming: 1 base; J trimming: 2 bases; junction bases outside the gene matches: 3. The DNA of the CDR3 is TGTGCCAGCAGCTTAGGGGACAGCTCCACAGATACGCAGTATTTT. This encodes CASSLGDSSTDTQYF.

V usage is TRBV7-7 and J usage is TRBJ2-5; the match to TRBD2 covers 7 bases. Germline V gene lookup returns CDR1 SSHAT and CDR2 FNYEAQ (reference sequence). The length of the CDR3 is 14 residues. V lost 5 bases to trimming and J lost 2 bases; unmatched junction nucleotides: 5. The CDR3 DNA is TGTGCCAGCAGCCGGGACTACAGACAAGAGACCCAGTACTTC. Its protein product is CASSRDYRQETQYF.

The V call is TRBV19, the J call TRBJ2-2, with 14 positions matching TRBD2. This CDR3 is 18 amino acids long. Germline CDR1 reads LNHDA; CDR2 reads SQIVND (reference sequence). V shed 3 bases, J shed 2 bases, and the junction held 5 bases outside the gene matches. The CDR3 spells CASSMMGLAGVNTGELFF. The CDR3 nucleotides are TGTGCCAGTAGTATGATGGGACTAGCGGGAGTAAACACCGGGGAGCTGTTTTTT.

The chain uses TRBV6-6 and TRBJ2-3; TRBD1 matches at 7 bases. Germline V lookup: CDR1 MNHNY, CDR2 SVGAGI (reference sequence). This CDR3 has 15 amino acids. V lost 6 bases, J lost 1 base, and 7 bases stayed unmatched. CDR3 in amino acids: CASSHGTAGTDTQYF. The CDR3 region has the DNA TGTGCCAGCAGCCACGGGACAGCTGGCACAGATACGCAGTATTTT.

The V and J genes are TRBV18 and TRBJ1-2; D is unclear. Germline-derived CDR1 and CDR2 are KGHSH and LQKENI. The CDR3 extends over 11 amino acids. V gave up 2 bases and J gave up 6 bases, with 4 bases separating them. CDR3 bases: TGTGCCAGCTCACCATCGGATGGCTACACCTTC. Translation gives CASSPSDGYTF.

This clone was recorded a few times. This sequence joins TRBV18 and TRBJ1-5, with D possibly being TRBD1 (5 bases). Deletions cut 3 bases from V and 2 bases from J, with 8 bases between. The germline V gene has CDR1 KGHSH and CDR2 LQKENI. The CDR3 totals 14 residues. CDR3 sequence: CASSPRGGNQPQHF. The CDR3 bases are TGTGCCAGCTCACCGCGGGGGGGCAATCAGCCCCAGCATTTT. Filled out from reference TRBV18 and TRBJ1-5, the complete variable domain reads NAGVMQNPRHLVRRRGQEARLRCSPMKGHSHVYWYRQLPEEGLKFMVYLQKENIIDESGMPKERFSAEFPKEGPSILRIQQVVRGDSAAYFCASSPRGGNQPQHFGDGTRLSIL.

The J gene is TRBJ1-1, the V gene TRBV10-3; D call uncertain. The CDR3 has 13 amino acids. Trimming cost V 7 bases and J 7 bases, with 16 bases left between them. Germline CDR1 is ENHRY and CDR2 is SYGVKD. The CDR3 DNA reads TGTGCCATCAAATTTGCAGATAACCTTGAAGCTTTCTTT. Translated, it gives CAIKFADNLEAFF.